Presented here are 3 T cell receptor beta chains from one specimen sequenced in a study of high-grade serous ovarian cancer treatment subgroups. Tumor samples were taken before definitive surgery or chemotherapy. The repertoire was sequenced with immunoSEQ multiplex PCR; TCRdb's copy has only in-frame clones and lacks some. The sample lists about 5,700 clones; roughly 83% were seen once. The sequenced sample was tumor tissue. The receptors were gathered from a human donor with high-grade serous ovarian cancer.

V is TRBV10-3 and J is TRBJ2-2; tentatively, D is TRBD1 or TRBD2 (5 bases each). CDR1 ENHRY and CDR2 SYGVKD come from the germline V gene. The length of the CDR3 is 13 residues. Trimming pared 7 bases from V and 4 bases from J, leaving 10 bases between. The CDR3 coding sequence is TGTGCCATCATGGGACGGGGCACCGGGGAGCTGTTTTTT. Amino acids: CAIMGRGTGELFF.

The chain employs TRBV10-3 and TRBJ2-3; 13 bases are shared with TRBD2. Germline trimming cut 2 bases from V and 1 base from J; bases unmatched to any gene: 3. The CDR3 is 17 residues long. Germline CDR1 is ENHRY and CDR2 is SYGVKD. The chain's CDR3 is CAISEGTSGGGTDTQYF. The CDR3 nucleotides read TGTGCCATCAGTGAGGGCACTAGCGGGGGGGGCACAGATACGCAGTATTTT.

The rearrangement uses TRBV14 and TRBJ2-2; D possibly corresponds to TRBD1 (6 bases). The germline gives CDR1 SGHDN, CDR2 FVKESK. The CDR3 consists of 16 residues. V was shortened by 4 bases and J by 4 bases, with 16 bases between the two germline ends. The CDR3 sequence is CASSPIQTGITGELFF. CDR3 in DNA: TGTGCCAGCAGCCCGATCCAAACAGGGATCACCGGGGAGCTGTTTTTT.